This T cell receptor beta chain was profiled in a study of CD8 T cells in ankylosing spondylitis. This clonotype was seen only a few times. What it binds is not known. Each TCR beta library was made by quantitative 5'-RACE that incorporated molecular barcodes. TCRdb fed the 5' RACE reads into MiXCR, producing one record per CDR3 protein. Altogether approximately 500,000 distinct CDR3 sequences are present, roughly 13% being singletons, with the ten largest covering nearly 7%. CDR3 length equals 15 residues. Trimming shortened V by 6 bases and J by 4 bases, and 17 bases separated the two germline ends. General observations from the study: Clones linked to disease, bearing a CD8+ phenotype, were relatively rare in peripheral blood. Several highly homologous variants made up a TCR beta motif, and this motif appeared characteristic of ankylosing spondylitis blood. In synovial fluid and blood from reactive arthritis, some motif variants were previously reported. The clones that were linked to disease were reported to be significantly enriched in matched synovial fluid samples from ankylosing spondylitis patients.

The origin of this receptor is a male donor with ankylosing spondylitis. This chain links TRBV12-3 or TRBV12-4 with TRBJ2-3; the D gene is possibly TRBD1 (5 bases). Sequenced input: blood, either unsorted or a sorted T cell fraction (not recorded which). CDR3 residues: CASSYELGVPDTQYF. CDR3 sequence (DNA): TGTGCCAGCAGCTACGAGCTAGGGGTACCAGATACGCAGTATTTT.